This T cell receptor beta chain was observed in a study of OX40 agonist ivuxolimab in advanced cancers. V was trimmed by 4 bases and J by 2 bases, leaving 5 bases between them. CDR1 and CDR2 from the germline V gene are SGHNT and YYREEE (reference sequence). CDR3 size: 12 residues. Some clones are missing from TCRdb's copy, which holds only in-frame ones; the method was immunoSEQ multiplex PCR. Here the sample spans tens of thousands of clones, around nine tenths being singletons. The gene calls are TRBV5-4 and TRBJ2-3, with D unresolved. The TCR was taken from an adult with an advanced solid tumor such as melanoma, head and neck, liver or kidney cancer. The starting material was CD4+ or CD8+ T cells sorted from blood, obtained in a trial of the OX40 agonist ivuxolimab. The CDR3 DNA sequence: TGTGCCAGCAGCAGATTCACAGATACGCAGTATTTT. Protein sequence: CASSRFTDTQYF.